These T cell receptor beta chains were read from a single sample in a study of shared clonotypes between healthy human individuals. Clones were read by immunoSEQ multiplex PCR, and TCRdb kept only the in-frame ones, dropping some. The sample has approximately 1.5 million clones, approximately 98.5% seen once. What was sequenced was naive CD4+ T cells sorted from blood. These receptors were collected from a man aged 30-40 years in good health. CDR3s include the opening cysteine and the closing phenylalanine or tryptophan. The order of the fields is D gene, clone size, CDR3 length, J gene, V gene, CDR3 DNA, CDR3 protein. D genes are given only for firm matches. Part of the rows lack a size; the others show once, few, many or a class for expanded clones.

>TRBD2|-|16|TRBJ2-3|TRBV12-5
TGTGCTAGTGGTTCTAGCGGGAGGGCCGGTACAGATACGCAGTATTTT
CASGSSGRAGTDTQYF
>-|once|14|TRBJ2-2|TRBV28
TGTGCCCATACATCCCCCCGGTTAGGCGGGGAGCTGTTTTTT
CAHTSPRLGGELFF
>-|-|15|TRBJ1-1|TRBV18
TGTGCCAGCTCACCACCCTCACTCGGGGTGGCTGAAGCTTTCTTT
CASSPPSLGVAEAFF
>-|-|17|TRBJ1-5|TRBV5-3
TGTGCCAGAAGCTTTGGGAAAGGGACGCTTTCAAATCAGCCCCAGCATTTT
CARSFGKGTLSNQPQHF
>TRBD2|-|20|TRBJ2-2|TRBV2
TGTGCCAGCAGTGAAGCGCGACTAGCGGGTTCGACTAAGGGCACCGGGGAGCTGTTTTTT
CASSEARLAGSTKGTGELFF
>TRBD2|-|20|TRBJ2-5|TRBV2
TGTGCCAGCAGTTTTGTGACTAGCGGGACCGGACTAACCCTTCGGGAGACCCAGTACTTC
CASSFVTSGTGLTLRETQYF
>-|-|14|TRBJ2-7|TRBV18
TGTGCCAGCTCACCAGGAGGGGCCGCGGGCGAGCAGTACTTC
CASSPGGAAGEQYF
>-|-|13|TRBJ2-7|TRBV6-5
TGTGCCACACACAGGGCAAGCTCCTACGAGCAGTACTTC
CATHRASSYEQYF
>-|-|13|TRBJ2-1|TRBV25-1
TGTGCCAGCGGTCAGGACAGTTACAATGAGCAGTTCTTC
CASGQDSYNEQFF
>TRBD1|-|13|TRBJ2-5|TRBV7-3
TGTGCCAGCAGCAGAGGGGGCTTAGAGACCCAGTACTTC
CASSRGGLETQYF
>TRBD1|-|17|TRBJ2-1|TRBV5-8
TGTGCCAGCAGCTTCCCCCCGGGACAGGGGGCATACAATGAGCAGTTCTTC
CASSFPPGQGAYNEQFF
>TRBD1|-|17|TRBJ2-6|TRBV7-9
TGTGCCAGCAGCTTTGCCAGGGGGCCCGCTGGGGCCAACGTCCTGACTTTC
CASSFARGPAGANVLTF
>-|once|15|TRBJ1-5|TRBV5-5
TGTGCCAGCAGCCTCGCGGCAGCGAGCAATCAGCCCCAGCATTTT
CASSLAAASNQPQHF
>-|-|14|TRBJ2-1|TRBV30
TGTGCCTGGAGTTTACTCCTCTCCTACAATGAGCAGTTCTTC
CAWSLLLSYNEQFF
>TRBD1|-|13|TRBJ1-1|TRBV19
TGTGCCAGTACCCGGACAGGGCCGACTGAAGCTTTCTTT
CASTRTGPTEAFF
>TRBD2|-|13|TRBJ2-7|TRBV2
TGTGCCAGCCTCGGGACTAGCAGGTACGAGCAGTACTTC
CASLGTSRYEQYF
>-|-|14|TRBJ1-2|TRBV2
TGTGCCAGCAGTGAAGGGGGCCAAAACTATGGCTACACCTTC
CASSEGGQNYGYTF
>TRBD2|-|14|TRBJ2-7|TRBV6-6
TGTGCCAGCAGTTACCGGCGGGAGGGTTACGAGCAGTACTTC
CASSYRREGYEQYF
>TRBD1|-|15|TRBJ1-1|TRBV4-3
TGCGCCAGCAGCCAAGTAGGGGACAGGGACCCTGAAGCTTTCTTT
CASSQVGDRDPEAFF
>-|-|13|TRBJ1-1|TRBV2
TGTGCCAGCAGTGAAGTACCAAACTCTGAAGCTTTCTTT
CASSEVPNSEAFF
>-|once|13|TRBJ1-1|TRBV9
TGTGCCAGCAGCGCCCGTGGGAACACTGAAGCTTTCTTT
CASSARGNTEAFF
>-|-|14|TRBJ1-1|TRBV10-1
TGCGCCAGCAGGCCGGACGGCCAGAACACTGAAGCTTTCTTT
CASRPDGQNTEAFF
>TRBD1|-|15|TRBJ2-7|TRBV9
TGTGCCAGCAGCGTTCTGGGGACAGGGCCCTACGAGCAGTACTTC
CASSVLGTGPYEQYF
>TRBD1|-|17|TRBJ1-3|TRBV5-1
TGCGCCAGCAGCTTGGGGGGGACAGAGGCCTCTGGAAACACCATATATTTT
CASSLGGTEASGNTIYF
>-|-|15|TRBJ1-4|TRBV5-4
TGTGCCAGCAGCTTGGGGGACGCCAGAAGTGAAAAACTGTTTTTT
CASSLGDARSEKLFF
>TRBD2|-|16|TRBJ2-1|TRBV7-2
TGTGCCAGCAGCCCATCACTAGCGGGAGATCACAATGAGCAGTTCTTC
CASSPSLAGDHNEQFF
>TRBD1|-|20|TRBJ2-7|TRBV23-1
TGCGCCAGCAGTCCAAGGGGGCCCCGGTTCTCGGGACAGGTGGTCTACGAGCAGTACTTC
CASSPRGPRFSGQVVYEQYF